This T cell receptor beta chain was recovered during a study of shared clonotypes between healthy human individuals. Note on this clone: Its antigen is unidentified.

From germline, CDR1 is KGHSH and CDR2 LQKENI. This CDR3 is 16 amino acids long. Trimming stripped 6 bases from V and 0 bases from J, with 15 bases between. Sequencing was performed with immunoSEQ multiplex PCR; in TCRdb, only in-frame clones are kept and a portion is missing. The sample consists of approximately 2.4 million clones, approximately 96% of them appearing once. Whole-study findings and limits: Read depth was anticipated to influence clonotype sharing among donors.

The chain recombines TRBV18 with TRBJ1-3; D might be TRBD1 (6 bases). The receptor's source is a man in his late teens or twenties in good health. Sequences were obtained from naive CD4+ T cells sorted from blood. Described subset: CD45RA+ positively selected. CDR3 region: CASSPRGQSSGNTIYF. In DNA, the CDR3 is TGTGCCAGCTCTCCCCGGGGGCAGAGCTCTGGAAACACCATATATTTT.